The clone carrying this TCR beta chain appeared many times. This entry comes from a study of Graves' ophthalmopathy and Graves' hyperthyroidism. TCR beta CDR3 regions were amplified from RNA transcripts. First-round RT-PCR employed HTBI primers, with a second-round multiplex PCR after it. TCRdb analysed the multiplex PCR reads with MiXCR anew, one entry per CDR3 protein. Of about 740,000 distinct CDR3 sequences in the sample, around 40% were seen once. Symptoms, serum thyroxine and TRAb, thyroid ultrasound, and orbital computed tomography formed the diagnostic basis. The TCR was taken from an adult man with Graves' ophthalmopathy. The sequencing input was peripheral blood.

Here the CDR3 reads CASSKGQGHGYTF. The CDR3 nucleotides are TGTGCCAGCAGCAAGGGACAGGGGCATGGCTACACCTTC. This chain links TRBV7-9 with TRBJ1-2; 10 bases align to TRBD1. V shed 5 bases and J 6 bases; nucleotides not matched to a gene: 3. The CDR3 runs 13 residues. CDR1 SEHNR and CDR2 FQNEAQ come from the germline V gene (reference sequence).